The 32 T cell receptor beta chains below come from one sample, sequenced in a study of OX40 agonist ivuxolimab in advanced cancers. Generated by immunoSEQ multiplex PCR, the TCRdb table keeps only in-frame clones and is missing some. The sample shows roughly 86,000 clones, 75% to 95% of them seen only once. Sequencing was performed on CD4+ or CD8+ T cells sorted from blood, taken in a trial of the OX40 agonist ivuxolimab. These receptors all stem from an adult with an advanced solid tumor such as melanoma, head and neck, liver or kidney cancer.

The CDR3 nucleotides are TGTGCCAGCAGTTACGGCCCCTGGGAGACCCAGTACTTC. Translation gives CASSYGPWETQYF. The chain recombines TRBV6-5 with TRBJ2-5, with no clear D. V lost 2 bases and J 5 bases, leaving 9 bases between the germline ends. CDR3 length: 13 amino acids. Germline V gene lookup returns CDR1 MNHEY and CDR2 SVGAGI.

This clone has more than one count but fewer than ten. J is TRBJ2-7 and V is TRBV7-2; D perhaps matches TRBD2 (6 bases). The CDR3 runs to 14 residues. Germline loops: CDR1 SGHTA, CDR2 FQGNSA. Trimming took off 1 base at V and 2 bases at J, with 9 bases between the two ends. The CDR3 DNA follows: TGTGCCAGCAGCTTAGAGGAGGGACCCTACGAGCAGTACTTC. Its translation is CASSLEEGPYEQYF.

V is TRBV2 and J is TRBJ1-2; 9 nucleotides line up with TRBD1. The CDR3 consists of 14 residues. The ends lost 5 bases at V and 7 bases at J; junction bases unmatched: 8. Germline V gene sequence: CDR1 SNHLY, CDR2 FYNNEI. This CDR3 is CASSTLQGAGGYTF. The CDR3 nucleotides are TGTGCCAGCAGTACCCTACAGGGGGCAGGTGGCTACACCTTC.

This sequence joins TRBV7-2 and TRBJ1-2, with TRBD1 as a possible D gene (6 bases). Germline CDR1 reads SGHTA; CDR2 reads FQGNSA. Deletions cut 5 bases from V and 6 bases from J, with 22 bases between. The CDR3 contains 16 residues. The CDR3 loop reads CASSQQVQGKRNGYTF. CDR3 DNA: TGTGCCAGCAGCCAACAGGTCCAGGGGAAAAGAAATGGCTACACCTTC. Variable domain in full (rest from reference TRBV7-2 and TRBJ1-2): GAGVSQSPSNKVTEKGKDVELRCDPISGHTALYWYRQSLGQGLEFLIYFQGNSAPDKSGLPSDRFSAERTGGSVSTLTIQRTQQEDSAVYLCASSQQVQGKRNGYTFGSGTRLTVV.

The chain employs TRBV2 and TRBJ1-4; D remains unclear. Trimming removed 1 base at V and 8 bases at J, with 17 bases between. The CDR3 spans 16 residues. The germline V gene has CDR1 SNHLY and CDR2 FYNNEI. In DNA form, the CDR3 reads TGTGCCAGCAGTGAAGGTCGTAGCCTGTTCCTCGAAAAACTGTTTTTT. As protein: CASSEGRSLFLEKLFF. The entire variable domain, with the rest obtained from reference TRBV2 and TRBJ1-4, is as follows: EPEVTQTPSHQVTQMGQEVILRCVPISNHLYFYWYRQILGQKVEFLVSFYNNEISEKSEIFDDQFSVERPDGSNFTLKIRSTKLEDSAMYFCASSEGRSLFLEKLFFGSGTQLSVL.

The rearrangement links TRBV30 to TRBJ1-2; TRBD1 might be the D (5 bases). This CDR3 comprises 15 residues. CDR1 and CDR2 from the germline V gene are GTSNPN and SVGIG (reference sequence). Trimming removed 1 base at V and 1 base at J, with 13 bases between. The CDR3 DNA sequence: TGTGCCTGGAGTGACCCCAGGGTCAGTAACTATGGCTACACCTTC. This encodes CAWSDPRVSNYGYTF.

Remarks on this clone: Distinct nucleotide sequences in the sample also encode this CDR3. V usage is TRBV5-1 and J usage is TRBJ2-3; D is possibly TRBD2 (5 bases). The germline CDR1 and CDR2 sequences are SGHRS and YFSETQ. The CDR3 totals 15 residues. V was shortened by 0 bases and J by 0 bases, with 8 bases between the two germline ends. The CDR3 DNA follows: TGCGCCAGCAGCTTGGTTGGCGGGAGCACAGATACGCAGTATTTT. Amino acids: CASSLVGGSTDTQYF. The variable domain in full, completed from reference TRBV5-1 and TRBJ2-3, reads KAGVTQTPRYLIKTRGQQVTLSCSPISGHRSVSWYQQTPGQGLQFLFEYFSETQRNKGNFPGRFSGRQFSNSRSEMNVSTLELGDSALYLCASSLVGGSTDTQYFGPGTRLTVL.

This clone was picked up a small number of times. This chain connects TRBV19 to TRBJ1-2, with a weak D call TRBD1 (6 bases). This CDR3 spans 13 amino acids. Between the trimmed V and J ends, which lost 5 bases and 3 bases, there was a span of 10 bases. Germline values: CDR1 LNHDA, CDR2 SQIVND (reference sequence). DNA of the CDR3: TGTGCCAGTAGTCCACAGGGAGACTATGGCTACACCTTC. Amino acids: CASSPQGDYGYTF.

The J gene is TRBJ2-7, the V gene TRBV7-2; TRBD1 matches at 8 bases. CDR3 size: 15 residues. Germline V gives CDR1 SGHTA, CDR2 FQGNSA. The V and J ends lost 7 bases and 2 bases, in that order; junction bases with no gene match: 10. The CDR3 DNA is TGTGCCAGCACACTAGGACAGGGTAGGGCCTACGAGCAGTACTTC. Protein sequence: CASTLGQGRAYEQYF.

The chain recombines TRBV21-1 with TRBJ2-1; TRBD2, the table's D call, lacks a check against the DNA. TRBV21-1 is tagged as a pseudogene. The length of the CDR3 is 15 residues. The CDR3 nucleotides read TGTGCCAGCAACATAAGTGCGGGAGTATACAATGAGCAGTTCTTC. As protein: CASNISAGVYNEQFF.

The V and J genes are TRBV5-1 and TRBJ2-3; D unresolved. The CDR3 length is 13 residues. The V and J ends lost 3 bases and 6 bases respectively, with 11 bases between them. The germline V gene encodes CDR1 SGHRS and CDR2 YFSETQ. CDR3 loop: CASSSQPFDTQYF. The CDR3 coding sequence is TGCGCCAGCAGCTCCCAGCCTTTCGATACGCAGTATTTT.

The V gene is TRBV7-9, the J gene TRBJ2-7, with D possibly called TRBD1 or TRBD2 (5 bases each). CDR3 length: 12 amino acids. Trimming stripped 3 bases from V and 6 bases from J, with 9 bases between. Germline assignment: CDR1 SEHNR and CDR2 FQNEAQ (reference sequence). The DNA for the CDR3 is TGTGCCAGCAGCTTGGGGGTTGCCGAGCAGTACTTC. Residues: CASSLGVAEQYF.

The chain links TRBV19 to TRBJ2-5, with 12 bases identical to TRBD1. The CDR3 totals 14 residues. CDR1 is LNHDA, CDR2 SQIVND, per germline (reference sequence). V shed 8 bases and J 4 bases; nucleotides not matched to a gene: 5. CDR3 nucleotides: TGTGCCAGTCGGGACAGGGGGCACTCAGAGACCCAGTACTTC. It yields the protein CASRDRGHSETQYF.

The V call is TRBV19, the J call TRBJ1-1; D uncertain. This CDR3 has 13 residues. Germline assignment: CDR1 LNHDA and CDR2 SQIVND (reference sequence). Trimming pared 5 bases from V and 0 bases from J, leaving 7 bases between. The CDR3 region is CASSLRLNTEAFF. The CDR3, as DNA: TGTGCCAGTAGTCTCAGACTGAACACTGAAGCTTTCTTT.

This chain uses TRBV7-6 with TRBJ2-5; D may be TRBD2 (6 bases). The CDR3 has 15 residues. Germline lookup yields CDR1 SGHVS and CDR2 FNYEAQ. Trimming left V 1 base short and J 4 bases short, with 13 bases between. The CDR3 is CASSLVSGDGETQYF. The CDR3 DNA is TGTGCCAGCAGCTTAGTGTCGGGGGACGGAGAGACCCAGTACTTC.

The chain is built from TRBV9 and TRBJ2-3; 9 bases line up with TRBD2. CDR3 length equals 16 residues. V lost 0 bases and J lost 0; bases outside the gene matches: 2. In germline, CDR1 is SGDLS, CDR2 YYNGEE. The CDR3 is CASSVAGTSSTDTQYF. In DNA form, the CDR3 reads TGTGCCAGCAGCGTAGCCGGGACTAGCAGCACAGATACGCAGTATTTT.

The rearrangement links TRBV7-9 to TRBJ1-2; 7 positions agree with TRBD1. The ends lost 6 bases at V and 4 bases at J; junction bases unmatched: 11. Germline V gene lookup returns CDR1 SEHNR and CDR2 FQNEAQ (reference sequence). The CDR3 totals 15 residues. The CDR3 region has the DNA TGTGCCAGCAGGAGTTCAGGGGGTGAAGGCTATGGCTACACCTTC. Protein: CASRSSGGEGYGYTF.

The chain recombines TRBV5-1 with TRBJ2-1, with 7 nucleotides matching TRBD1. The CDR3 is made up of 13 amino acids. V was pared by 4 bases and J by 10 bases, with 8 bases of the junction left unmatched. Germline lookup yields CDR1 SGHRS and CDR2 YFSETQ. The DNA of the CDR3 is TGCGCCAGCAGCCCGCCCGGACAGGACGAGCAGTTCTTC. Its protein is CASSPPGQDEQFF.

J is TRBJ2-7 and V is TRBV29-1; 8 nucleotides align to TRBD1. V lost 4 bases and J lost 1; bases outside the gene matches: 6. There are 14 residues in the CDR3. Germline V CDR1 and CDR2: SQVTM, ANQGSEA. The CDR3 DNA follows: TGCAGCGTTGGCGACAGGGGAGTGTCCTACGAGCAGTACTTC. Translating it yields CSVGDRGVSYEQYF.

The J gene is TRBJ1-5, the V gene TRBV28; 11 bases are a match to TRBD1. The trim removed 6 bases at V and 6 bases at J, leaving 13 bases unmatched. This CDR3 is built from 17 residues. Per germline, CDR1 MDHEN and CDR2 SYDVKM. CDR3 in DNA: TGTGCCAGCAGCTTTAAAAGGACAGGGGGCGCAGCTCAGCCCCAGCATTTT. Protein sequence: CASSFKRTGGAAQPQHF. Drawing the rest from reference TRBV28 and TRBJ1-5, the complete variable domain is DVKVTQSSRYLVKRTGEKVFLECVQDMDHENMFWYRQDPGLGLRLIYFSYDVKMKEKGDIPEGYSVSREKKERFSLILESASTNQTSMYLCASSFKRTGGAAQPQHFGDGTRLSIL.

The chain employs TRBV19 and TRBJ2-7, with D possibly TRBD2 on 7 matching bases. The CDR3 runs to 15 residues. Germline CDR1 is LNHDA and CDR2 is SQIVND (reference sequence). The ends were cut back, 3 bases at V and 2 bases at J, with 14 bases in the middle. Here the CDR3 DNA reads TGTGCCAGTAGTATCATATCCGGGGGGCCCTACGAGCAGTACTTC. This sequence encodes CASSIISGGPYEQYF. The variable domain in full, completed from reference TRBV19 and TRBJ2-7, reads DGGITQSPKYLFRKEGQNVTLSCEQNLNHDAMYWYRQDPGQGLRLIYYSQIVNDFQKGDIAEGYSVSREKKESFPLTVTSAQKNPTAFYLCASSIISGGPYEQYFGPGTRLTVT.

The chain uses TRBV7-8 and TRBJ2-1; maybe TRBD2 (7 bases). CDR1 is SGHVS and CDR2 is FQNEAQ in the germline V gene. Trimming took 1 base from V and 4 from J, leaving 17 bases between them. The CDR3 runs to 17 residues. The CDR3 sequence: CASSLGQVAGTYNEQFF. The CDR3 DNA is TGTGCCAGCAGCTTAGGACAGGTAGCGGGTACTTACAATGAGCAGTTCTTC.

The rearrangement uses TRBV16 and TRBJ2-7; D is unclear. Trimming removed 0 bases at V and 0 bases at J, with 12 bases between. This CDR3 has 16 residues. Germline V gene data show CDR1 as KGHSY and CDR2 as FQNENV. CDR3: CASSQSWGTGSYEQYF. The CDR3 bases are TGTGCCAGCAGCCAATCCTGGGGAACTGGCTCCTACGAGCAGTACTTC.

The chain recombines TRBV18 with TRBJ2-5, with D perhaps TRBD1 or TRBD2 (5 bases each). V was pared by 3 bases and J by 2 bases, with 13 bases between. The CDR3 runs to 15 residues. The germline V gene encodes CDR1 KGHSH and CDR2 LQKENI. CDR3 residues: CASSPLGALQETQYF. CDR3 bases: TGTGCCAGCTCACCCCTCGGGGCCCTACAAGAGACCCAGTACTTC.

The V and J genes are TRBV28 and TRBJ1-1; D is uncertain. Germline CDR1 reads MDHEN; CDR2 reads SYDVKM. There are 16 residues in the CDR3. The ends were cut back, 4 bases at V and 0 bases at J, with 15 bases in the middle. The CDR3 reads CASSSSTGRVNTEAFF. The CDR3 bases are TGTGCCAGCAGTTCCTCGACGGGAAGGGTGAACACTGAAGCTTTCTTT.

The CDR3 region has the DNA TGTGCCAGCAGCTTGTTCGGGGGTAACTATGGCTACACCTTC. Its protein is CASSLFGGNYGYTF. The genes are TRBV5-5 and TRBJ1-2; a possible D gene is TRBD1 (5 bases). Germline V gene data show CDR1 as SGHKS and CDR2 as YYEKEE (reference sequence). V was shortened by 1 base and J by 1 base, with 8 bases between the two germline ends. CDR3 length: 14 residues.

This clone came up once. The rearrangement joins TRBV6-5 to TRBJ2-7, with D maybe TRBD2 (6 bases). Germline lookup yields CDR1 MNHEY and CDR2 SVGAGI. Trimming took 4 bases from V and 4 from J, leaving 17 bases between them. The CDR3 is made up of 15 amino acids. The CDR3 here is CASSWSGSRGYEQYF. The CDR3, as DNA: TGTGCCAGCAGTTGGTCCGGGAGCCGGGGGTACGAGCAGTACTTC.

This chain joins TRBV11-2 and TRBJ2-5, with D unclear. The CDR3 is 16 residues long. V lost 1 base, J lost 2 bases, and 14 bases lay in between. Germline CDR1 reads SGHAT; CDR2 reads FQNNGV. The CDR3 sequence is CASSLVSARLQETQYF. For the CDR3, the DNA is TGTGCCAGCAGCTTAGTTAGTGCCAGGTTGCAAGAGACCCAGTACTTC.

V usage is TRBV2 and J usage is TRBJ2-5, with D unresolved. This CDR3 is 11 amino acids long. Trimming took 1 base from V and 4 from J, leaving 1 base between them. CDR1 and CDR2 from the germline V gene are SNHLY and FYNNEI. The CDR3 here is CASSEVETQYF. The CDR3, as DNA: TGTGCCAGCAGTGAAGTAGAGACCCAGTACTTC. Variable domain in full (rest from reference TRBV2 and TRBJ2-5): EPEVTQTPSHQVTQMGQEVILRCVPISNHLYFYWYRQILGQKVEFLVSFYNNEISEKSEIFDDQFSVERPDGSNFTLKIRSTKLEDSAMYFCASSEVETQYFGPGTRLLVL.

A remark on this clone: Other DNA sequences in the sample encode the same CDR3. The chain couples TRBV9 to TRBJ2-5; maybe TRBD2 (5 bases). CDR3 size: 14 residues. Germline values: CDR1 SGDLS, CDR2 YYNGEE. The ends were cut back, 4 bases at V and 1 base at J, with 11 bases in the middle. The CDR3 loop is CASSSRTGQETQYF. The CDR3 nucleotides are TGTGCCAGCAGCTCCCGGACTGGCCAAGAGACCCAGTACTTC.

This chain uses TRBV6-5 with TRBJ2-7; 8 nucleotides agree with TRBD1. The CDR3 contains 13 residues. Trimming cost V 6 bases and J 7 bases; bases outside gene matches: 8. CDR1 is MNHEY, CDR2 SVGAGI, per germline. The CDR3 sequence is CASRRDRSSEQYF. CDR3 sequence (DNA): TGTGCCAGCAGGCGGGACAGGAGTTCGGAGCAGTACTTC.

J is TRBJ2-7 and V is TRBV7-9; 7 bases line up with TRBD2. The trim removed 5 bases at V and 7 bases at J, leaving 11 bases unmatched. CDR1 is SEHNR, CDR2 FQNEAQ, per germline (reference sequence). The CDR3 length is 14 residues. This chain's CDR3 is CASSLSGGGEEQYF. The CDR3 coding sequence is TGTGCCAGCAGCCTATCGGGGGGTGGTGAAGAGCAGTACTTC.